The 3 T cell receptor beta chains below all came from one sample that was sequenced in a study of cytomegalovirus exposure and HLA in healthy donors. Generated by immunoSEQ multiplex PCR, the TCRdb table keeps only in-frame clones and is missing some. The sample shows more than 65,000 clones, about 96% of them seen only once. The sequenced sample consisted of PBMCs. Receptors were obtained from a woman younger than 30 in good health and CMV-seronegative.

The CDR3 DNA reads as TGTGCCAGCAGTTTATCGAGGCCACCCGACTACGAGCAGTACTTC. This sequence encodes CASSLSRPPDYEQYF. The chain joins TRBV27 to TRBJ2-7; D remains ambiguous. Germline CDR1 MNHEY, CDR2 SMNVEV (reference sequence). This CDR3 spans 15 amino acids. Between the trimmed V and J ends, which lost 0 bases and 3 bases, there was a span of 12 bases.

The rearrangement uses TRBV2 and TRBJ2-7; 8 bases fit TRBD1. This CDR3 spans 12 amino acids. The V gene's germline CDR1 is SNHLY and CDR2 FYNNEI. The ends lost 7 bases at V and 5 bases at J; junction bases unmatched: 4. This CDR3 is CASNLQGDEQYF. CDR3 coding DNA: TGTGCCAGCAATTTACAGGGGGACGAGCAGTACTTC.

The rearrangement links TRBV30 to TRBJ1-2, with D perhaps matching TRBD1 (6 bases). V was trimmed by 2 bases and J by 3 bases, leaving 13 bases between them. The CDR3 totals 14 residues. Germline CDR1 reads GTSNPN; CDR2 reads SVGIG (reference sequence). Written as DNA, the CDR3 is TGTGCCTGGAGTCTTACAGGGACCCACTATGGCTACACCTTC. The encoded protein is CAWSLTGTHYGYTF.